Each of the 7 T cell receptor beta chains below was sequenced from the same sample in a study of CD8+CD57+ T cells in acquired aplastic anemia. Genomic DNA templated the TCR beta VDJ and CDR3 profiling. TCRdb reanalysed the reads using MiXCR and keeps one entry per CDR3 protein. The repertoire holds 200,000 or so distinct CDR3 sequences, with roughly 64% as singletons. Material: sorted CD4+, CD8+, or CD8+CD57+ T cells (not recorded which) from PBMCs. These receptors all come from a human donor with severe aplastic anemia or a healthy control (not recorded which).

Ten or more counts support this clonotype. The rearrangement links TRBV5-1 to TRBJ2-7; 8 nucleotides agree with TRBD2. This CDR3 has 16 amino acids. After removal of 0 bases from V and 3 bases from J, the junction contained 8 bases not matched to a gene. From germline, CDR1 is SGHRS and CDR2 YFSETQ. The CDR3 DNA reads as TGCGCCAGCAGCTTGGCGGTCGGGACTAGTAGCTACGAGCAGTACTTC. This gives the protein CASSLAVGTSSYEQYF.

This sequence joins TRBV7-6 and TRBJ1-1; 7 bases match TRBD1. V lost 5 bases to trimming and J lost 3 bases; unmatched junction nucleotides: 3. Germline V lookup: CDR1 SGHVS, CDR2 FNYEAQ. CDR3 length: 13 residues. CDR3 sequence reads: CASSRDRDTEAFF. DNA for the CDR3: TGTGCCAGCAGCCGAGACAGGGACACTGAAGCTTTCTTT.

In this sample, this clonotype turned up a few times. The chain has TRBV28 and TRBJ2-3, with D possibly TRBD2 on 5 matching bases. Germline assignment: CDR1 MDHEN and CDR2 SYDVKM. V was cut by 8 bases and J by 4 bases, with 16 bases left in between. The CDR3 runs 14 residues. The CDR3 loop reads CASFSGLAPDTQYF. CDR3 sequence (DNA): TGTGCCAGCTTTTCTGGGCTAGCTCCAGATACGCAGTATTTT.

Worth noting for this clonotype: Relative to the germline gene, one junction end is altered; a read error may explain this. The chain carries TRBV10-3 and TRBJ2-7; 7 bases match TRBD2. Per germline, CDR1 ENHRY and CDR2 SYGVKD. The CDR3 extends over 15 amino acids. Here the CDR3 DNA reads TGTGCCATCAGCGAGTTGGGGGAGGGCGTTTACGAGCAGTACTTC. Its protein product is CAISELGEGVYEQYF.

To note about this clonotype: This clone may be a read error of a much larger clone one base away. The rearrangement uses TRBV12-3 or TRBV12-4 and TRBJ1-1, with no clear D. Between the trimmed V and J ends, which lost 5 bases and 1 base, there was a span of 17 bases. The CDR3 is 16 residues long. In DNA form, the CDR3 reads TGTGCCAGCAGTGAGTCTGCCTTTGACAAGAACACTGAAGCTTTCTTT. Encoded protein: CASSESAFDKNTEAFF.

Of note for this clonotype: A read error is possible here, since a much larger clone lies one base away. V gene TRBV27 combines with J gene TRBJ2-7; possibly TRBD1 or TRBD2 for D (5 bases each). Germline V CDR1 and CDR2: MNHEY, SMNVEV (reference sequence). The CDR3 covers 15 residues. Here the CDR3 reads CASSLSMGVNYDQYF. As DNA, the CDR3 is TGTGCCAGCAGTTTATCGATGGGGGTGAACTACGACCAGTACTTC.

This clonotype was seen a handful of times. This chain uses TRBV25-1 with TRBJ1-1; D unclear. Germline V CDR1 and CDR2: MGHDK, SYGVNS. The CDR3 is 15 amino acids. V was pared by 5 bases and J by 1 base, with 14 bases between. CDR3 sequence (DNA): TGTGCCAGCAGTAGTACGGCCCGGAGGAACACTGAAGCTTTCTTT. It yields the protein CASSSTARRNTEAFF.